Described below is a single TCR beta chain sequence and its context. Method: immunoSEQ multiplex PCR; TCRdb's copy keeps in-frame clones and lacks some. The sample includes 72,000 or so clones, 93% of them seen just once. CDR1 and CDR2 (germline): LNHDA, SQIVND (reference sequence). V lost 7 bases, J lost 4 bases, and 10 bases stayed unmatched. The CDR3 has 16 amino acids. The data are from a study of T cell changes during pregnancy in multiple sclerosis. The rearrangement links TRBV19 to TRBJ1-6; TRBD1 aligns across 7 bases. The receptor was isolated from a female donor with multiple sclerosis, enrolled in a pregnancy study. Sequenced here: peripheral blood, sampled in the second trimester of pregnancy. CDR3 amino acids: CASTFGVRGYNSPLHF. CDR3 nucleotides: TGTGCCAGTACCTTCGGAGTCAGGGGGTATAATTCACCCCTCCACTTT.